This T cell receptor beta chain was sequenced during a study of blood T cells in healthy people across ages. Using a J-beta primer mix together with a sample-barcoded 5' primer, a second PCR was run for roughly 7 to 11 cycles. Tags on each cDNA molecule came from a template-switch adaptor with 12 random nucleotides. TCRdb used MiXCR to reprocess the 5' RACE reads, holding one entry per CDR3 protein. The repertoire consists of hundreds of thousands of distinct CDR3 sequences, with less than 60% occurring once and the leading ten covering around 24%. The sample providers were healthy Caucasian people from Russia, aged roughly 6 to 90. Worth noting for this clonotype: With a much larger clone just one base away, this may be a read error.

Germline V gene sequence: CDR1 SQVTM, CDR2 ANQGSEA. The CDR3 is made up of 12 amino acids. This TCR was recovered from a man at least 80 years old in good health. J is TRBJ2-7 and V is TRBV29-1, with a weak D call TRBD1 (6 bases). The sequenced material came from blood. This chain's CDR3 is CSVDTQGSEQCF. CDR3 nucleotide sequence: TGCAGCGTTGACACACAGGGTTCCGAGCAGTGCTTC.